This T cell receptor (beta chain) was found in a study of blood T cell repertoires in COVID-19. Only in-frame clones appear in the TCRdb table, and some are missing; sequencing was by immunoSEQ multiplex PCR. The sample consists of approximately 150,000 clones, around 87% of them appearing once. CDR1 is SGHDN, CDR2 FVKESK, per germline. The CDR3 sequence is 13 residues long. Trimming took off 5 bases at V and 1 base at J, with 8 bases between the two ends. V usage is TRBV14 and J usage is TRBJ1-1; D is ambiguous. This TCR was sampled from a middle-aged man who had recovered from COVID-19. The sequenced material came from peripheral blood. CDR3 sequence: CASSWATNTEAFF. The CDR3 DNA is TGTGCCAGCAGCTGGGCTACGAACACTGAAGCTTTCTTT.